This T cell receptor beta chain was found in a study of CD4 and CD8 cells across lung adenocarcinoma regions (dated by TCRdb to the late 2010s). Notes on the research overall: To look at intratumor heterogeneity in the T cell receptor repertoire, the study compared tumor centers against tumor margins.

Receptor amplification or capture employed PCR. Sequencer: HiSeq X Ten. In-frame beta chains were kept once TCRdb had trimmed the public reads at Q25 with fastp and called clones with MiXCR. Rows matching on CDR3 protein sequence are summarized as one entry with the most common DNA and genes. Here the sample has 9,000 to 13,000 distinct CDR3 sequences; roughly 50% occur a single time. Jointly, the top ten make up around 21% of the sample. The donors were patients who had localized lung adenocarcinoma, which is a subtype of non-small cell lung cancer. The samples were taken from the centers of localized lung adenocarcinomas. CD4+ T cells from tumor tissue were profiled separately from CD8+ T cells for TCR repertoire analysis. The CDR3, from cysteine to phenylalanine, totals 12 residues. Of all the DNA, just the CDR3 is kept, 36 bases in frame from base 1. V loses 5 bases of germline sequence and J loses 4 bases, and the interval between the two ends is 6 bases.

A note on this clonotype: Its antigen specificity is not known. Nothing much larger sits one base from this clone, and base qualities are not available.

Here the chain combines TRBV12-3 or TRBV12-4 and TRBJ2-4; the D gene cannot be named for sure. The source material was CD4+ T cells from the center of a lung tumor. The label giving this sample's cell subset or site can be read as: tumor center region. The sequence derives from a male donor with lung adenocarcinoma. The CD4 and CD8 labels of this study may be unreliable. CDR3 region: CASSVQKNIQYF. The DNA sequence follows: TGTGCCAGCAGTGTACAAAAAAACATTCAGTACTTC.